One T cell receptor (beta chain) is described in this entry. V lost 3 bases, J lost 6 bases, and 9 bases lay in between. This CDR3 comprises 12 residues. From germline, CDR1 is MDHEN and CDR2 SYDVKM. This record comes from a study of blood T cell repertoires in COVID-19. Overall study: Spain, Italy and the United States supplied samples that represented acute and convalescent COVID-19. PBMCs, B-cell-depleted T cells, or T cells were the source of the cDNA or gDNA that made up the material.

Only in-frame clones appear in the TCRdb table, and some are missing; sequencing was by immunoSEQ multiplex PCR. The data contain nearly 300,000 clones, 88% of them singletons. The clonotype originates from a woman aged 30 to 39 who had recovered from COVID-19. The chain couples TRBV28 to TRBJ2-7; perhaps TRBD2 as D (6 bases). Sequenced material: peripheral blood. CDR3: CASSFRGSEQYF. CDR3 in DNA: TGTGCCAGCAGTTTCCGGGGGAGCGAGCAGTACTTC.